Listed below are T cell receptor beta chains from one sample, sequenced in a study of blood T cell repertoires in COVID-19. Libraries were prepared by immunoSEQ multiplex PCR; TCRdb keeps only in-frame clonotypes and omits some of them. The repertoire consists of approximately 160,000 clones, with around 86% occurring once and the leading ten covering approximately 12%. Material: peripheral blood. The receptors here all came from a man aged 65-85 years who had recovered from COVID-19. The CDR3 runs from the conserved cysteine through the conserved F or W. D genes are given only for firm matches. Size is omitted from some rows. Given values are once, few, many or a class for expanded clones.

V	J	size	D	CDR3	DNA
TRBV6-5	TRBJ2-3	few	TRBD1	CASSYGQGETDTQYF	TGTGCCAGCAGTTACGGACAGGGGGAGACAGATACGCAGTATTTT
TRBV4-3	TRBJ1-6	NA	TRBD1	CASSQVAIVPGQGANSPLHF	TGCGCCAGCAGCCAAGTGGCCATTGTTCCGGGACAGGGGGCAAATTCACCCCTCCACTTT
TRBV5-6	TRBJ1-2	NA	TRBD1	CASSFMEGTGGLYGYTF	TGTGCCAGCAGCTTTATGGAAGGGACAGGGGGGCTGTATGGCTACACCTTC
TRBV28	TRBJ2-7	NA	NA	CASSRRENSEQYF	TGTGCCAGCAGTCGCCGGGAAAACTCCGAGCAGTACTTC
TRBV4-3	TRBJ1-6	NA	NA	CASSQDWQAPLHF	TGCGCCAGCAGCCAAGATTGGCAGGCGCCCCTCCACTTT
TRBV18	TRBJ2-2	NA	NA	CASSQREETGELFF	TGTGCCAGCTCCCAAAGGGAGGAGACCGGGGAGCTGTTTTTT
TRBV3-1/TRBV3-2	TRBJ1-2	NA	TRBD1	CASSRGTGLLANYGYTF	TGTGCCAGCAGCCGAGGGACAGGGCTACTTGCTAACTATGGCTACACCTTC
TRBV6-5	TRBJ2-4	NA	TRBD1	CASSRDRGAKNIQYF	TGTGCCAGCAGTCGGGACAGGGGGGCCAAAAACATTCAGTACTTC
TRBV19	TRBJ2-7	NA	NA	CASSSPRTENTYEQYF	TGTGCCAGTAGTAGCCCGAGAACAGAAAATACCTACGAGCAGTACTTC
TRBV5-4	TRBJ2-5	NA	TRBD2	CASSTPTSGSETQYF	TGTGCCAGCAGCACCCCCACTAGCGGGAGCGAGACCCAGTACTTC
TRBV19	TRBJ2-6	once	NA	CASSIEGLKAAGANVLTF	TGTGCCAGTAGTATTGAGGGTCTGAAGGCAGCTGGGGCCAACGTCCTGACTTTC
TRBV6-5	TRBJ1-1	NA	TRBD1	CASTGWGQANTEAFF	TGTGCCAGCACCGGCTGGGGACAGGCTAACACTGAAGCTTTCTTT